This T cell receptor (beta chain) was retrieved from a study of blood T cell repertoires in COVID-19. The authors' processing: Reference gene primer amplification gave nucleated cell count estimates. Here immunoSEQ multiplex PCR was the method, and the copy in TCRdb shows in-frame clones only, minus some. V, J and clone size are taken as reported in that table, and D and trimming were inferred from the DNA itself. The top ten clones hold around 2.7% of a sample with about 170,000 clones, just under 85% of them seen once. CDR3 length: 15 amino acids. Germline CDR1 reads KGHDR; CDR2 reads SFDVKD. Trimming shortened V by 4 bases and J by 7 bases, and 16 bases separated the two germline ends.

This TCR was recovered from a woman of 80 years or more with COVID-19, enrolled during active disease. The sample taken for sequencing was peripheral blood. V usage is TRBV24-1 and J usage is TRBJ1-5; the D gene is possibly TRBD1 (6 bases). The CDR3 DNA sequence: TGTGCCACCAGTGACCCCCGGACAGTGGGGCAGCCCCAGCATTTT. It specifies CATSDPRTVGQPQHF.